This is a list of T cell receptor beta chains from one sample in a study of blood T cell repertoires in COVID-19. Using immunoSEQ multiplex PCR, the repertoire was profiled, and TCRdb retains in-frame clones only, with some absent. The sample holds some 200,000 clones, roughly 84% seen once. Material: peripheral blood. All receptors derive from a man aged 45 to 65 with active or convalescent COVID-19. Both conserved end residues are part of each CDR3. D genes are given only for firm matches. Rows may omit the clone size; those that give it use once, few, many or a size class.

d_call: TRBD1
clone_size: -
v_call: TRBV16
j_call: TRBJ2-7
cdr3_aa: CASSQSTGGEQYF
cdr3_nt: TGTGCCAGCAGCCAGTCGACAGGGGGCGAGCAGTACTTC

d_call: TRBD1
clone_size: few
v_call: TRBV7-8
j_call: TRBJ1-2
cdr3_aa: CASSRAIGTGGMYGYTF
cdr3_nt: TGTGCCAGCAGCCGAGCCATAGGGACAGGGGGCATGTATGGCTACACCTTC

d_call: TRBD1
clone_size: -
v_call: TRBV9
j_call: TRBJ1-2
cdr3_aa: CASSYGQGNDGLGGYTF
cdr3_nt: TGTGCCAGCAGCTACGGACAGGGTAATGACGGTTTGGGTGGCTACACCTTC

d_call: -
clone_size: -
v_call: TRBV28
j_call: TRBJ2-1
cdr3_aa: CASSFGGPYNEQFF
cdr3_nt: TGTGCCAGCAGTTTCGGGGGACCGTACAATGAGCAGTTCTTC

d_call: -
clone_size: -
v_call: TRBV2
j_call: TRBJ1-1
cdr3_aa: CASRGSGGQNTEAFF
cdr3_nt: TGTGCCAGCAGGGGAAGTGGGGGACAGAACACTGAAGCTTTCTTT

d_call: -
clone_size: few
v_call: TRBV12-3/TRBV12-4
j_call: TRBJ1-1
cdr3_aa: CASIPPGGSLAFF
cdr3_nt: TGTGCCAGCATTCCTCCGGGAGGAAGTCTGGCTTTCTTT

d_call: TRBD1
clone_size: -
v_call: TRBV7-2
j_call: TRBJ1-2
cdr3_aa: CASSLASQGGYGYTF
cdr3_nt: TGTGCCAGCAGCTTGGCCTCGCAGGGGGGCTATGGCTACACCTTC

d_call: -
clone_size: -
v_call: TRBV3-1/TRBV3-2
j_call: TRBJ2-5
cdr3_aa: CASSQDIALGGGLETQYF
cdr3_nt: TGTGCCAGCAGCCAAGATATTGCACTTGGGGGGGGCCTGGAGACCCAGTACTTC

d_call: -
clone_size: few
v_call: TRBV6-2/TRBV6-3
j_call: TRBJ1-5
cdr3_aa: CASSYQDSSLSNQPQHF
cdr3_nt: TGTGCCAGCAGTTACCAGGACAGCTCCCTTAGCAATCAGCCCCAGCATTTT

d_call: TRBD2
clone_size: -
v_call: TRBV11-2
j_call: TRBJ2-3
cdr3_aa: CASSQNGGADTQYF
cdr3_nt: TGTGCCAGCAGCCAAAATGGGGGGGCAGATACGCAGTATTTT

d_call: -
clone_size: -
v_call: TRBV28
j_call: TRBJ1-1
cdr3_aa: CASSRDSFKGTEAFF
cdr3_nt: TGTGCCAGCAGCCGGGACTCTTTTAAAGGCACTGAAGCTTTCTTT

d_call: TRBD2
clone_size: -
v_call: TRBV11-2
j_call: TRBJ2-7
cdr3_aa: CASSLTSGSYEQYF
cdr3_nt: TGTGCCAGCAGCTTGACTAGCGGTTCCTACGAGCAGTACTTC

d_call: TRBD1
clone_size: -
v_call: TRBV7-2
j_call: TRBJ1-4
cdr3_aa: CASSPWTGGGEKLFF
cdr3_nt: TGTGCCAGCAGCCCGTGGACAGGGGGCGGTGAAAAACTGTTTTTT

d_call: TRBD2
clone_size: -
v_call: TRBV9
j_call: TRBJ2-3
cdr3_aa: CASSDGLAGETDTQYF
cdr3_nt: TGTGCCAGCAGCGACGGACTAGCGGGGGAAACAGATACGCAGTATTTT

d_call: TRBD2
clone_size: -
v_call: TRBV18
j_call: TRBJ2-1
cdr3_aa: CASSLSGKDGEQFF
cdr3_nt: TGTGCCAGCTCACTAAGCGGGAAAGACGGTGAGCAGTTCTTC

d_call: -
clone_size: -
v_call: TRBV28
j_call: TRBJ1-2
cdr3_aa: CASSLPDPRGLIMGYTF
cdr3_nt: TGTGCCAGCAGTTTACCCGACCCTAGGGGCCTGATTATGGGCTACACCTTC

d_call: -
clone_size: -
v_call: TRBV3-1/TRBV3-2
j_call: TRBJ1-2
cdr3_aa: CASSQAQGGYTF
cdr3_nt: TGTGCCAGCAGCCAAGCTCAGGGAGGCTACACCTTC

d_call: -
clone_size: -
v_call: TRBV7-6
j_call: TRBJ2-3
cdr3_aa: CASSAGTAAGTDTQYF
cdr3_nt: TGTGCCAGCAGCGCAGGGACTGCGGCGGGCACAGATACGCAGTATTTT

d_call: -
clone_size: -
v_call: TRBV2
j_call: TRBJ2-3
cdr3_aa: CASSDMGGTGTDTQYF
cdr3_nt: TGTGCCAGCAGTGATATGGGCGGGACCGGCACAGATACGCAGTATTTT

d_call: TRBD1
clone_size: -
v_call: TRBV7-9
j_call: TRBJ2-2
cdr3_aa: CASSSRTGWTGELFF
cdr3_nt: TGTGCCAGCAGCTCCCGGACAGGGTGGACCGGGGAGCTGTTTTTT

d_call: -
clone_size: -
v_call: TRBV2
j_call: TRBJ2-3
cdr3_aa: CASRRGTPSGDTQYF
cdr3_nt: TGTGCCAGCAGGCGCGGGACGCCAAGTGGGGATACGCAGTATTTT

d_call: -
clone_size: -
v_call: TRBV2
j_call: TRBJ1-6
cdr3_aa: CASSVLQGSSPLHF
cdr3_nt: TGTGCCAGCAGTGTCTTACAGGGCAGTTCACCCCTCCACTTT

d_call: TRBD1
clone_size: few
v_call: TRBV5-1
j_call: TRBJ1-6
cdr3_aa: CASSLGTAYNSPLHF
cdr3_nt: TGCGCCAGCAGCCTCGGGACAGCTTATAATTCACCCCTCCACTTT

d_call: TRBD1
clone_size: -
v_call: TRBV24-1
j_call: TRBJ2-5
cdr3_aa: CATSVGQGARETQYF
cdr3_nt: TGTGCCACCAGTGTGGGGCAGGGGGCGAGGGAGACCCAGTACTTC

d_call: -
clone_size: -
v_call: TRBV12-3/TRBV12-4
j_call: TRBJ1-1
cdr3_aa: CASTITGAEAFF
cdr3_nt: TGTGCCAGCACAATAACAGGTGCTGAAGCTTTCTTT

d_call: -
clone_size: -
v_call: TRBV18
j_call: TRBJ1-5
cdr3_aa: CASSPDSSNQPQHF
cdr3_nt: TGTGCCAGCTCTCCCGACTCCAGCAATCAGCCCCAGCATTTT

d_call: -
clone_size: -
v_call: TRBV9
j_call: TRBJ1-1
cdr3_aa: CASSLRQNTEAFF
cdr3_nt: TGTGCCAGCAGCCTACGACAGAACACTGAAGCTTTCTTT